This T cell receptor (beta chain) is drawn from a study of blood T cell repertoires in COVID-19 (TCRdb year 2020). The study in broad terms: Collaborator samples came from the United States, Italy and Spain and covered acute and convalescent phases of COVID-19. The repertoires were released in a freely available public database meant as a resource for research on the immune response to SARS-CoV-2. The samples were drawn from the first 160 participants of the ongoing ImmuneRACE study and from 950 to 1,500 subjects provided by 6 global collaborators. The sample metadata nearly always contained a de-identified subject ID, COVID-19 status, age in years and sex. The dataset comprised deeply sampled blood TCRbeta repertoires from subjects exposed to, actively infected with, or recovered from COVID-19. The prospective study material was composed of cDNA or gDNA derived from T cells, B-cell-depleted T cells, or PBMCs. HLA class I and class II types, where available, came from metadata supplied by the sample provider rather than from assay-based typing.

The research as a whole found: Clinical and demographic metadata were provided uncurated, with the amount varying by source and participant.

The immunoSEQ Assay, a bias-controlled multiplex PCR, was used to amplify TCRbeta CDR3 regions from genomic DNA. Concerning the study's data processing: Within the assay, amplification of reference gene primers was used to estimate how many nucleated cells each sample contained. To quantify the absolute abundance of each unique TCRbeta CDR3 rearrangement, sequence reads were collapsed and filtered. For each sample, productive Simpson clonality was calculated by taking the square root of Simpson's diversity index across productive rearrangements. TCRdb holds this immuneACCESS table with in-frame rearrangements only. Some clones are missing; in checked studies, unresolved V genes explain under half, and the rest has no known cause. V and J calls plus clone size are reproduced from that table; the DNA served to infer D and trimming. A total of roughly 120,000 clones appear in this sample, 85% of them only once. About 13% of the sample is held by the ten biggest clonotypes.

In the case of this clone: What antigen it recognizes has not been identified. No much larger clone is present one base from it, and per-base qualities are unavailable.

The collaborating institutions used their own protocols to collect whole blood in K2EDTA tubes. For TCRbeta analysis, collaborators shipped samples in one of three forms: frozen whole blood, isolated PBMCs, or DNA extracted from either of those sample types. Specimen: peripheral blood. The origin of this receptor is a human donor in a cohort sampled during active COVID-19.

CDR3 region: CASSAGLLDTGELFF. The DNA sequence reads TGTGCCAGCAGCGCAGGGTTACTTGACACCGGGGAGCTGTTTTTT. The sequence is built from TRBV5-6 and TRBJ2-2, with TRBD1 as a weak D call on 5 bases. V lost 4 bases and J lost 3 bases; the stretch between them is 13 bases long. CDR1 and CDR2, per the germline V gene, are SGHDT and YYEEEE. The CDR3, from cysteine to phenylalanine, totals 15 residues. The kept DNA is CDR3 alone, 45 bases in frame from the first base.